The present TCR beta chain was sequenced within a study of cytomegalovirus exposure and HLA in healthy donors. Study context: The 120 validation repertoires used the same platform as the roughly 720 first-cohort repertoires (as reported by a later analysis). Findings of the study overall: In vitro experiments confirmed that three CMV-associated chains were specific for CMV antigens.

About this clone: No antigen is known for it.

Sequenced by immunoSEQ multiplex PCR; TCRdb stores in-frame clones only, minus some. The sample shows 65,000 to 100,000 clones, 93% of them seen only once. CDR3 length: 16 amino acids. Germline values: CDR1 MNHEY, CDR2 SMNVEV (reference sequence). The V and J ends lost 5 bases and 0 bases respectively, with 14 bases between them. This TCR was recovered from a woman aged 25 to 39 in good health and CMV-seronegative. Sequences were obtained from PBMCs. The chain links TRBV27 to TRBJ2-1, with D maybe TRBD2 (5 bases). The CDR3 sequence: CASSTFPRDSYNEQFF. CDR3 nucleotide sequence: TGTGCCAGCAGTACCTTCCCGAGGGACTCCTACAATGAGCAGTTCTTC.